This T cell receptor beta chain was documented in a study of T cell responses to AZD1222 COVID-19 vaccine. Study-wide results and limits: It was only a handful of AZD1222 recipients who were seropositive at baseline. Mostly white British, mostly female donors; authors suggested clonal diversity may be underestimated. Breadth and depth of Spike-specific TCRs rose after two AZD1222 doses.

Germline trimming cut 4 bases from V and 3 bases from J; bases unmatched to any gene: 3. This CDR3 has 14 residues. Germline V CDR1 and CDR2: MNHEY, SVGAGI. The table lists this clone with a count of one. Its antigen is currently unknown. Assay used: immunoSEQ multiplex PCR; TCRdb lists only in-frame clones, some missing. The sample contains 130,000 to 150,000 clones, around 94% of which appear only once. The chain uses TRBV6-5 and TRBJ2-3; 8 bases line up with TRBD2. The sequenced sample was peripheral blood, obtained after recovery from COVID-19. This TCR derives from an adult who had recovered from COVID-19. CDR3 residues: CASSLAGKTDTQYF. The DNA of the CDR3 is TGTGCCAGCAGTTTAGCGGGAAAGACAGATACGCAGTATTTT.